Presented here are 22 T cell receptor beta chains from one specimen sequenced in a study of blood T cell repertoires in COVID-19. Assay used: immunoSEQ multiplex PCR; TCRdb lists only in-frame clones, some missing. The table shows about 270,000 clones, with about nine tenths occurring only once. The sequenced material came from PBMCs or T cells enriched from blood (not recorded which). The receptors here all came from a woman aged 50 to 60 who had recovered from COVID-19.

This clone was observed a few times. This sequence joins TRBV19 and TRBJ2-2; TRBD1 aligns across 8 bases. The junction had 12 bases not matched to a gene; V was cut back by 3 bases and J by 6 bases. The CDR3 totals 17 residues. Germline loops: CDR1 LNHDA, CDR2 SQIVND (reference sequence). In nucleotides, the CDR3 is TGTGCCAGTAGTATCGGGACAGGAGGCCTCGGTGCCGGGGAGCTGTTTTTT. Translation gives CASSIGTGGLGAGELFF.

This chain links TRBV3-1 (or the pseudogene TRBV3-2) with TRBJ2-2; 11 bases map to TRBD2. This CDR3 has 18 residues. Losses at the gene ends were 1 base for V and 2 bases for J; bases not matched to a gene: 6. Germline loops: CDR1 LGHDT, CDR2 YNNKEL (reference sequence). This CDR3 reads CASSQGLAGGLNTGELFF. For the CDR3, the DNA is TGTGCCAGCAGCCAAGGCCTAGCGGGAGGATTAAACACCGGGGAGCTGTTTTTT.

The rearrangement uses TRBV7-9 and TRBJ2-7; D not certain. Germline V gene data show CDR1 as SEHNR and CDR2 as FQNEAQ (reference sequence). Deletions cut 6 bases from V and 4 bases from J, with 7 bases between. CDR3 length: 11 residues. The CDR3 DNA is TGTGCCAGCAGTACACAGTACGAGCAGTACTTC. It codes for CASSTQYEQYF.

The chain has TRBV5-5 and TRBJ2-1, with D possibly TRBD1 on 5 matching bases. V shed 0 bases and J shed 0 bases, with 7 bases lying between them. This CDR3 has 15 residues. The germline V gene has CDR1 SGHKS and CDR2 YYEKEE (reference sequence). The CDR3 DNA is TGTGCCAGCAGCTTGGATCAGGGCTCCTACAATGAGCAGTTCTTC. The encoded protein is CASSLDQGSYNEQFF.

The chain employs TRBV5-1 and TRBJ2-1, with TRBD2 matching 14 bases. V shed 4 bases, J shed 8 bases, and the junction held 5 bases outside the gene matches. The CDR3 is 15 amino acids. The germline V gene encodes CDR1 SGHRS and CDR2 YFSETQ. In nucleotides, the CDR3 is TGCGCCAGCAGCCTACCGGGACTAGCGGGAGATGAGCAGTTCTTC. Amino acids: CASSLPGLAGDEQFF. Looking up the rest from reference TRBV5-1 and TRBJ2-1 gives the full variable domain: KAGVTQTPRYLIKTRGQQVTLSCSPISGHRSVSWYQQTPGQGLQFLFEYFSETQRNKGNFPGRFSGRQFSNSRSEMNVSTLELGDSALYLCASSLPGLAGDEQFFGPGTRLTVL.

As DNA, the CDR3 is TGCGCCAGCAATAGTATGTCTGGGGCCAACGTCCTGACTTTC. This sequence encodes CASNSMSGANVLTF. The V call is TRBV5-1, the J call TRBJ2-6, with D unresolved. The CDR3 loop spans 14 amino acids. Germline V gives CDR1 SGHRS, CDR2 YFSETQ. Trimming pared 6 bases from V and 1 base from J, leaving 8 bases between.

This chain joins TRBV4-3 and TRBJ1-4; 8 positions match TRBD1. Germline values: CDR1 LGHNA, CDR2 YSLEER. V lost 1 base and J lost 5; bases outside the gene matches: 6. This CDR3 comprises 16 residues. The CDR3 protein is CASSQADRVENEKLFF. CDR3 nucleotide sequence: TGCGCCAGCAGCCAAGCGGACAGGGTGGAGAATGAAAAACTGTTTTTT.

The rearrangement joins TRBV4-1 to TRBJ2-1; possibly TRBD1 for D (6 bases). Germline V CDR1 and CDR2: MGHRA, YSYEKL. Trimming shortened V by 1 base and J by 0 bases, and 13 bases separated the two germline ends. This CDR3 contains 17 residues. CDR3 protein: CASSQVSSRGSYNEQFF. CDR3 bases: TGCGCCAGCAGCCAAGTGTCTTCCAGGGGCTCCTACAATGAGCAGTTCTTC.

The gene calls are TRBV28 and TRBJ1-4; D remains unclear. Trimming cost V 3 bases and J 3 bases, with 8 bases left between them. The CDR3 sequence is 14 residues long. Germline V lookup: CDR1 MDHEN, CDR2 SYDVKM. CDR3 in DNA: TGTGCCAGCAGTTTGGGCAGCCCTAATGAAAAACTGTTTTTT. Translating gives CASSLGSPNEKLFF.

The DNA of the CDR3 is TGTGCCAGCGGCAGGGAGGTTGGCTACACCTTC. Translation gives CASGREVGYTF. The V call is TRBV3-1 (or the pseudogene TRBV3-2), the J call TRBJ1-2; D is perhaps TRBD1 (5 bases). CDR3 size: 11 residues. Trimming left V 8 bases short and J 7 bases short, with 11 bases between. CDR1 LGHDT and CDR2 YNNKEL come from the germline V gene (reference sequence).

The CDR3 DNA follows: TGTGCCAGCAGCCCCCGGACAGGGGGAGGGGAGACCCAGTACTTC. It encodes CASSPRTGGGETQYF. V usage is TRBV7-3 and J usage is TRBJ2-5; 10 bases map to TRBD1. J gave up 5 bases and V 5 bases, and 8 bases lay outside the gene matches. CDR1 is SGHTA, CDR2 FQGTGA, per germline. The CDR3 covers 15 residues.

The V gene is TRBV3-1 (or the pseudogene TRBV3-2), the J gene TRBJ1-2, with D unclear. This CDR3 is built from 14 residues. V was clipped by 1 base and J by 0 bases, with 6 bases between them. The germline V gene has CDR1 LGHDT and CDR2 YNNKEL (reference sequence). CDR3 amino acids: CASSQVASNYGYTF. In nucleotides, the CDR3 is TGTGCCAGCAGCCAAGTTGCGTCTAACTATGGCTACACCTTC.

This chain joins TRBV4-3 and TRBJ2-2; 10 bases are shared with TRBD1. From germline, CDR1 is LGHNA and CDR2 YSLEER. The CDR3 is 16 amino acids. The J segment lost 6 bases and the V segment lost 2 bases, leaving 6 bases of the junction unmatched. The CDR3 reads CASSQLPGQGSGELFF. The CDR3 coding sequence is TGCGCCAGCAGCCAACTACCGGGACAGGGGTCCGGGGAGCTGTTTTTT.

CDR3 coding DNA: TGTGCCAGCAGCGTAGGAGGCCCGGGACACATTTCGAATGGCTACACCTTC. Translating it yields CASSVGGPGHISNGYTF. The V and J genes are TRBV9 and TRBJ1-2; tentatively, D is TRBD1 (6 bases). The CDR3 runs to 17 residues. Germline CDR1 SGDLS, CDR2 YYNGEE. V was clipped by 0 bases and J by 6 bases, with 21 bases between them.

The chain joins TRBV2 to TRBJ1-1; 8 bases fit TRBD1. Germline V gene data show CDR1 as SNHLY and CDR2 as FYNNEI. The V segment lost 6 bases and the J segment 1 base; nucleotides outside the gene matches: 4. This CDR3 comprises 14 residues. CDR3: CASRIGQGNTEAFF. The CDR3 region has the DNA TGTGCCAGCAGGATCGGACAGGGGAACACTGAAGCTTTCTTT.

The rearrangement joins TRBV2 to TRBJ1-6; no clear D gene. Germline loops: CDR1 SNHLY, CDR2 FYNNEI. Trimming shortened V by 2 bases and J by 3 bases, and 5 bases separated the two germline ends. This CDR3 has 14 residues. CDR3 bases: TGTGCCAGCAGTGAAAGGAGCTATAATTCACCCCTCCACTTT. This translates into CASSERSYNSPLHF.

This chain joins TRBV5-4 and TRBJ2-1; TRBD1 agrees at 8 bases. From germline, CDR1 is SGHNT and CDR2 YYREEE (reference sequence). V was pared by 0 bases and J by 14 bases, with 7 bases of the junction left unmatched. The CDR3 extends over 13 amino acids. CDR3 coding DNA: TGTGCCAGCAGCTTGGCCGGGCAGGGGGCGAAGTTCTTC. Translating it yields CASSLAGQGAKFF.

V gene TRBV7-2 combines with J gene TRBJ2-7; a possible D gene is TRBD2 (6 bases). V was cut by 5 bases and J by 4 bases, with 15 bases left in between. The CDR3 loop spans 14 amino acids. In germline, CDR1 is SGHTA, CDR2 FQGNSA. CDR3 coding DNA: TGTGCCAGCAGCCCAGGAGGAGGGAGATACGAGCAGTACTTC. Protein product: CASSPGGGRYEQYF.

The rearrangement links TRBV27 to TRBJ2-1; 10 nucleotides align to TRBD1. The trim removed 1 base at V and 6 bases at J, leaving 18 bases unmatched. The CDR3 spans 20 residues. Germline-derived CDR1 and CDR2 are MNHEY and SMNVEV (reference sequence). CDR3 sequence (DNA): TGTGCCAGCAGTTTATTTTCAGGGAGTTGGGACAGGGGTTTGGTCAATGAGCAGTTCTTC. This gives the protein CASSLFSGSWDRGLVNEQFF.

J is TRBJ2-7 and V is TRBV4-1, with 10 bases lining up with TRBD1. Unmatched junction bases numbered 7, after V lost 4 bases and J lost 4 bases. This CDR3 has 15 residues. Germline lookup yields CDR1 MGHRA and CDR2 YSYEKL. The CDR3: CASSPTGTGAYEQYF. CDR3 DNA: TGCGCCAGCAGCCCTACCGGGACAGGGGCTTACGAGCAGTACTTC.

The J gene is TRBJ1-2, the V gene TRBV19; a possible D gene is TRBD1 (6 bases). V lost 8 bases, J lost 8 bases, and 18 bases lay in between. The CDR3 totals 13 residues. CDR1 and CDR2 (germline): LNHDA, SQIVND (reference sequence). CDR3 coding DNA: TGTGCCAGTTTTACCCCAGGGGTGAAGGGCTACACCTTC. Translated: CASFTPGVKGYTF.

The J gene is TRBJ2-3, the V gene TRBV18; D perhaps matches TRBD1 (6 bases). CDR3 length: 15 amino acids. CDR1 is KGHSH, CDR2 LQKENI, per germline. Trimming pared 1 base from V and 0 bases from J, leaving 8 bases between. The CDR3 bases are TGTGCCAGCTCACCACTTGGACAGAGCACAGATACGCAGTATTTT. Protein product: CASSPLGQSTDTQYF. Full variable domain (remainder filled in from reference TRBV18 and TRBJ2-3): NAGVMQNPRHLVRRRGQEARLRCSPMKGHSHVYWYRQLPEEGLKFMVYLQKENIIDESGMPKERFSAEFPKEGPSILRIQQVVRGDSAAYFCASSPLGQSTDTQYFGPGTRLTVL.